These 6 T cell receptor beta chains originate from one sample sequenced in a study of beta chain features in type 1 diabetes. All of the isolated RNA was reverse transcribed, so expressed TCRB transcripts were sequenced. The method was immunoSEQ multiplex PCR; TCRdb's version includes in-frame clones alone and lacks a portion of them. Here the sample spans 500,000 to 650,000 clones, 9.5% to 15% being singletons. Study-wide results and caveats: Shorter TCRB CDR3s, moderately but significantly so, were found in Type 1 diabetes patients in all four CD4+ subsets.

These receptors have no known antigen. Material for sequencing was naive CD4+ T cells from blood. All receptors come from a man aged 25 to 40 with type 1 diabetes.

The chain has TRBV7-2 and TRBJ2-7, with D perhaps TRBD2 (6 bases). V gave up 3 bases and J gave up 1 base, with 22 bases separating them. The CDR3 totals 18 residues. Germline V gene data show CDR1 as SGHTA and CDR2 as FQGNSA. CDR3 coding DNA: TGTGCCAGCAGCTTGAGGGAGGCTCCGCCCGTAGTATCCTACGAGCAGTACTTC. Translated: CASSLREAPPVVSYEQYF.

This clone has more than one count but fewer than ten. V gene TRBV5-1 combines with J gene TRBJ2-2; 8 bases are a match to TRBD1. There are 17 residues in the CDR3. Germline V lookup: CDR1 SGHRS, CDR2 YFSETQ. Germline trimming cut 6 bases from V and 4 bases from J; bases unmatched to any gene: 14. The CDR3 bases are TGCGCCAGCACCTCCACAGGGGGACTTTGGCCCACCGGGGAGCTGTTTTTT. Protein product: CASTSTGGLWPTGELFF.

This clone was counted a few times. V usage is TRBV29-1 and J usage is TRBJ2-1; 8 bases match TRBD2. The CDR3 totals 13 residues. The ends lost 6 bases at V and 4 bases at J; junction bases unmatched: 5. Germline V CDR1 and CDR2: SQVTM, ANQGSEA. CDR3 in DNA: TGCAGCGTCAAGCGGGGGCCGTACAATGAGCAGTTCTTC. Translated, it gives CSVKRGPYNEQFF.

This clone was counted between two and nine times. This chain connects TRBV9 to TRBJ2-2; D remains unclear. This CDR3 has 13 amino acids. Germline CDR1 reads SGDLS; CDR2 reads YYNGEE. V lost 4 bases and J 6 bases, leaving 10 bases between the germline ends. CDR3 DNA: TGTGCCAGCAGCTCCAAGGGTCCCGGGGAGCTGTTTTTT. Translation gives CASSSKGPGELFF.

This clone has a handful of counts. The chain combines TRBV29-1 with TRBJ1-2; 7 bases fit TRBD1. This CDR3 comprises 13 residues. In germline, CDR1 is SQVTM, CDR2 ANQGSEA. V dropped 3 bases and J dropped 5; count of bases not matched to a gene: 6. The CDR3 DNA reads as TGCAGCGTTGACGCAGGGGGGAGTTATGGCTACACCTTC. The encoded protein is CSVDAGGSYGYTF.

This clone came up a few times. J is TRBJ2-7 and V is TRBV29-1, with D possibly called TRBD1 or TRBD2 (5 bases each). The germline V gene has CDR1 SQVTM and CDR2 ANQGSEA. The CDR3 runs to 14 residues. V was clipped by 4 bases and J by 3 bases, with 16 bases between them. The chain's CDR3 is CSVVDRLPNYEQYF. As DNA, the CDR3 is TGCAGCGTTGTTGACAGACTACCAAACTACGAGCAGTACTTC.